This section outlines one TCR delta chain sequence together with its context. This clone was seen a handful of times. Its antigen is currently not known. Base qualities are not provided; no much larger clone lies one nucleotide away. This entry comes from a study of gamma-delta chains in newborns, infants, children (dated by TCRdb to between 2018 and 2021). Background on the whole study: In the study title, it is stated that polyclonal expansion of innate gammadelta T cells is driven by microbial exposure immediately after birth. The study investigated how microbial exposure shaped innate gammadelta T cell populations in human newborns immediately after birth.

TCRdb names Illumina MiSeq as the instrument used. Identical DNA sequences were merged into single rows after TCRdb reprocessed the public reads with CATT. The sample data list roughly 5,100 delta-chain clones, and 2.5% to 3% of these were observed just once. Clones ranked in the top ten supply approximately 14% of the sample. V lost 3 bases and J lost 0 bases, and the count of bases not matched to a germline gene is 5. Per the germline V gene, GEAIGNYY is the CDR1 and EKD is the CDR2. The CDR3, from cysteine to phenylalanine, totals 19 residues. Only the CDR3 portion is preserved as DNA: 57 bases, with reading frame beginning at the first base.

The clonotype was recovered from a child who was a newborn, infant or young child, either healthy, febrile or measles-vaccinated (not recorded which). Material for sequencing was blood. The chain was built from TRDV2 and TRDJ3; 12 central bases correspond to TRDD3. The CDR3 in this case is CACDRTGGYPSWDTRQMFF. Read as DNA, the sequence is TGTGCCTGTGACCGGACTGGGGGATACCCCTCCTGGGACACCCGACAGATGTTTTTC.